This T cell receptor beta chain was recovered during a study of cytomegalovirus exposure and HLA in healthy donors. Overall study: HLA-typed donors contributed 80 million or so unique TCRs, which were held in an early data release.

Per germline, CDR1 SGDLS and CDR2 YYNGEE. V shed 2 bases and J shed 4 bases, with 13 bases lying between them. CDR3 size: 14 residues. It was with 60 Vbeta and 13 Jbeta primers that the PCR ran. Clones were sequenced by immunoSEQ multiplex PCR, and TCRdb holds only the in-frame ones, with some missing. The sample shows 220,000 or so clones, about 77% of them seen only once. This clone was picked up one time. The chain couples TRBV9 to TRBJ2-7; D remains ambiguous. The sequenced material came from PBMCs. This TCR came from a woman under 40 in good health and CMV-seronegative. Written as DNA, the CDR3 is TGTGCCAGCAGCGTTGCGGCGTCGAAATACGAGCAGTACTTC. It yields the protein CASSVAASKYEQYF.